The clone carrying this T cell receptor beta chain has just a few counts. This record comes from a study of cytomegalovirus exposure and HLA in healthy donors. Trimming left V 0 bases short and J 0 bases short, with 7 bases between. The CDR3 has 15 amino acids. Germline loops: CDR1 SGHRS, CDR2 YFSETQ. PCR primers comprised 60 Vbeta and 13 Jbeta primers. Repertoires were generated with immunoSEQ multiplex PCR, while TCRdb's copy carries only in-frame clones and drops some. The sample has fewer than 250,000 clones; roughly 76% are singletons. Source material: PBMCs. The chain links TRBV5-1 to TRBJ1-5; a possible D gene is TRBD1 (5 bases). The receptor's source is a woman in her 30s in good health and CMV-seropositive. The CDR3 nucleotides are TGCGCCAGCAGCTTGGAAGGGGATAGCAATCAGCCCCAGCATTTT. Translating it yields CASSLEGDSNQPQHF.